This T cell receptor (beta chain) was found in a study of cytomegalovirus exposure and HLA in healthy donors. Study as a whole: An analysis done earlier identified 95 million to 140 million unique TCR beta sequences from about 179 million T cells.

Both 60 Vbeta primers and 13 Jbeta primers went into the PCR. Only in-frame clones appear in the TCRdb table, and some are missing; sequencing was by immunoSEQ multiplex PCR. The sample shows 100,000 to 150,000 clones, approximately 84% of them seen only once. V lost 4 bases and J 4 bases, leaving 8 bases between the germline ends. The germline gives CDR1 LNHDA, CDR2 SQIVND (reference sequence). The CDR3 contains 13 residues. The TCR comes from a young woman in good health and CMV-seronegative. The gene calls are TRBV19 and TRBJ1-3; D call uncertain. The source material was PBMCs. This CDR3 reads CASSTTSGNTIYF. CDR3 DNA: TGTGCCAGTAGTACCACATCAGGAAACACCATATATTTT.